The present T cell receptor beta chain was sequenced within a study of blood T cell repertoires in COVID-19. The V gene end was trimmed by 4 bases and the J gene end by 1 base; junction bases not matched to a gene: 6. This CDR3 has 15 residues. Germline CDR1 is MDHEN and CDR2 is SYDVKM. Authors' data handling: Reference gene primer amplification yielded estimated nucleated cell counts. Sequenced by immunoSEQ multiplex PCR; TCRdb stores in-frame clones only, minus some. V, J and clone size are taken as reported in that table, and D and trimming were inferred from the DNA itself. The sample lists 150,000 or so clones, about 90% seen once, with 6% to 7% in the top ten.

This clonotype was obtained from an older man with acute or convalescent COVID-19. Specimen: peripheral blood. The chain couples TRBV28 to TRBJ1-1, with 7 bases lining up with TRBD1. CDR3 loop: CASSSQGPGNTEAFF. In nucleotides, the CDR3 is TGTGCCAGCAGTTCACAGGGGCCGGGGAACACTGAAGCTTTCTTT.